One sample yielded the 25 T cell receptor beta chains listed below, sequenced in a study of T cells expressing NK-cell markers. TCRdb re-called the 5' RACE reads, yielding one record per CDR3 amino acid sequence without DNA. Listed are a few hundred thousand distinct CDR3 sequences; around 5.3% falls within the top ten. Specimen: blood T cells: a sorted CD56 or NKG2C T cell subset, CD4+ or CD8+ T cells, or bulk PBMC T cells (not recorded which). The receptors come from a man aged 18 to 69 in good health.

V is TRBV5-1 and J is TRBJ2-2; TCRdb's D call of TRBD1 is untestable without DNA. The CDR3 spans 18 residues. From germline, CDR1 is SGHRS and CDR2 YFSETQ. CDR3 residues: CASRITPPGQGTDGELFF. The variable domain in full, completed from reference TRBV5-1 and TRBJ2-2, reads KAGVTQTPRYLIKTRGQQVTLSCSPISGHRSVSWYQQTPGQGLQFLFEYFSETQRNKGNFPGRFSGRQFSNSRSEMNVSTLELGDSALYLCASRITPPGQGTDGELFFGEGSRLTVL.

CDR3: CASSEYGIMYEQYF. This chain uses TRBV25-1 with TRBJ2-7. Per the germline V gene, CDR1 is MGHDK and CDR2 is SYGVNS. The CDR3 has 14 amino acids.

V usage is TRBV7-7 and J usage is TRBJ2-7; the D call from TCRdb, TRBD2, cannot be confirmed without DNA. The CDR3 covers 14 residues. Germline lookup yields CDR1 SSHAT and CDR2 FNYEAQ (reference sequence). The CDR3 reads CASSLYPGPYEQYF.

This chain joins TRBV12-2 and TRBJ2-7; TCRdb names TRBD1, which stays unverified in the absence of DNA. TRBV12-2 is listed as a pseudogene. The CDR3 contains 14 residues. The CDR3 loop is CASRYRDRTYEQYF.

This chain connects TRBV12-3 or TRBV12-4 to TRBJ2-1; the D call from TCRdb, TRBD2, cannot be confirmed without DNA. The CDR3 consists of 15 residues. CDR3: CASSSGGARWNEQFF.

The chain has TRBV3-1 and TRBJ1-2. This CDR3 is 14 amino acids long. Per the germline V gene, CDR1 is LGHDT and CDR2 is YNNKEL (reference sequence). The CDR3: CASSQGRGPSGYTF. Full variable domain (missing parts from reference TRBV3-1 and TRBJ1-2): DTAVSQTPKYLVTQMGNDKSIKCEQNLGHDTMYWYKQDSKKFLKIMFSYNNKELIINETVPNRFSPKSPDKAHLNLHINSLELGDSAVYFCASSQGRGPSGYTFGSGTRLTVV.

The chain employs TRBV7-8 and TRBJ2-3; the TCRdb D gene call, TRBD1, has no DNA to confirm it. The CDR3 length is 11 residues. Germline CDR1 SGHVS, CDR2 FQNEAQ. CDR3 protein: CASSLGPSPYF.

The rearrangement joins TRBV5-1 to TRBJ1-1; TCRdb selects TRBD1, and the lack of DNA leaves this call unchecked. Per the germline V gene, CDR1 is SGHRS and CDR2 is YFSETQ. The CDR3 contains 14 residues. The CDR3 spells CASSVTGGSTEAFF.

This chain connects TRBV12-3 or TRBV12-4 to TRBJ2-1. CDR3 length: 16 amino acids. CDR3 region: CASSLALSRSGNEQFF.

The chain carries TRBV5-1 and TRBJ2-7; TCRdb proposes TRBD2, but this gene call is untestable without DNA. The CDR3 totals 16 residues. CDR1 SGHRS and CDR2 YFSETQ come from the germline V gene. The CDR3 spells CASSLSAGPLMYEQYF.

This chain connects TRBV7-8 to TRBJ1-3. This CDR3 is built from 12 residues. Germline values: CDR1 SGHVS, CDR2 FQNEAQ. The CDR3 sequence is CASSFSRNTIYF.

The chain couples TRBV6-4 to TRBJ2-2; TCRdb reports TRBD1, a call that lacks DNA to check it against. The germline V gene encodes CDR1 MRHNA and CDR2 SNTAGT. The CDR3 has 16 residues. The CDR3 is CASTPEGGSNTGELFF.

This rearrangement joins TRBV11-3 to TRBJ2-3; lacking DNA, the TRBD1 call made by TCRdb goes unchecked. Germline lookup yields CDR1 SGHNT and CDR2 YENEEA. The CDR3 is 16 residues long. The CDR3 region is CASSPTTGADADTQYF. Variable domain in full (rest from reference TRBV11-3 and TRBJ2-3): EAGVVQSPRYKIIEKKQPVAFWCNPISGHNTLYWYLQNLGQGPELLIRYENEEAVDDSQLPKDRFSAERLKGVDSTLKIQPAELGDSAVYLCASSPTTGADADTQYFGPGTRLTVL.

This chain uses TRBV6-5 with TRBJ1-2; TCRdb picks TRBD1, but there is no DNA to check that call. The CDR3 spans 15 residues. The germline V gene has CDR1 MNHEY and CDR2 SVGAGI. The CDR3 is CASSLKGQGEYGYTF.

This chain links TRBV12-3 or TRBV12-4 with TRBJ2-2; there is no DNA to check the TCRdb D call of TRBD1. The CDR3 spans 15 residues. The CDR3 is CASSPRGGESGELFF.

The chain carries TRBV18 and TRBJ1-5; TCRdb indicates TRBD1, and absent DNA this call remains unverified. This CDR3 contains 15 residues. Germline CDR1 reads KGHSH; CDR2 reads LQKENI. CDR3: CASSDTGTINQPQHF.

V gene TRBV20-1 combines with J gene TRBJ2-5; with no DNA, the TCRdb D assignment of TRBD2 cannot be verified. The CDR3 runs to 15 residues. Germline loops: CDR1 DFQATT, CDR2 SNEGSKA (reference sequence). The CDR3 spells CSERPRGAYFGTQYF.

The chain has TRBV2 and TRBJ2-1; TCRdb names TRBD1, which stays unverified in the absence of DNA. Germline V lookup: CDR1 SNHLY, CDR2 FYNNEI. The CDR3 sequence is 13 residues long. CDR3: CASRGGAVLEQFF. Full variable domain (rest looked up from reference TRBV2 and TRBJ2-1): EPEVTQTPSHQVTQMGQEVILRCVPISNHLYFYWYRQILGQKVEFLVSFYNNEISEKSEIFDDQFSVERPDGSNFTLKIRSTKLEDSAMYFCASRGGAVLEQFFGPGTRLTVL.

The V gene is TRBV7-9, the J gene TRBJ2-7; TCRdb selects TRBD1, and the lack of DNA leaves this call unchecked. Germline CDR1 and CDR2: SEHNR and FQNEAQ (reference sequence). The CDR3 contains 15 residues. CDR3 in amino acids: CASSFTGTLAYEQYF.

The V gene is TRBV10-3, the J gene TRBJ2-7; TCRdb's D call of TRBD1 is untestable without DNA. CDR3 length equals 13 residues. Germline CDR1 reads ENHRY; CDR2 reads SYGVKD. The CDR3 spells CAIKRQGIYEQYF.

The V call is TRBV15, the J call TRBJ2-1; TCRdb's D gene call, TRBD2, goes unchecked for lack of DNA. Germline CDR1 and CDR2: LNHNV and YYDKDF (reference sequence). This CDR3 spans 14 amino acids. The CDR3 here is CATSRGGLADEQFF.

The chain combines TRBV7-2 with TRBJ1-1; TCRdb designates TRBD1, a call that cannot be tested without DNA. In germline, CDR1 is SGHTA, CDR2 FQGNSA. The CDR3 extends over 17 amino acids. CDR3 protein: CASSLRRTGGLNTEAFF.

V and J are TRBV12-3 or TRBV12-4 and TRBJ2-7. There are 14 residues in the CDR3. CDR3 in amino acids: CASSFGLANYEQYF.

J is TRBJ2-5 and V is TRBV19; TCRdb gives TRBD2 as the D gene, but with no DNA this cannot be confirmed. The CDR3 is made up of 15 amino acids. Germline V gene data show CDR1 as LNHDA and CDR2 as SQIVND (reference sequence). The CDR3 is CASSTAGTTSGTQYF.

V is TRBV7-2 and J is TRBJ1-2; checking the TCRdb D call of TRBD1 is not possible without DNA. The length of the CDR3 is 15 residues. Germline CDR1 is SGHTA and CDR2 is FQGNSA. CDR3 sequence: CASSPGGGSNYGYTF.